The T cell receptor beta chain described here comes from a study of blood T cell repertoires in COVID-19. Ages ranged from about 18 to 89 years, with residence in about two dozen US areas. Participants' own reports of clinical history determined their cohort assignment. This CDR3 region has 14 residues. The V and J ends lost 0 bases and 6 bases respectively, with 9 bases between them. From germline, CDR1 is MGHRA and CDR2 YSYEKL. Original analysis: By means of reference gene primer amplification, nucleated cell counts were estimated. The method was immunoSEQ multiplex PCR; TCRdb's version includes in-frame clones alone and lacks a portion of them. Clone size and the V and J calls come from that table; the DNA yielded D and trimming. The table lists almost 500,000 clones, more than 85% of them singletons.

The gene calls are TRBV4-1 and TRBJ2-1; D call uncertain. The receptor comes from a woman aged 55-70 years who had recovered from COVID-19. What was sequenced was PBMCs or T cells enriched from blood (not recorded which). The CDR3: CASSQDSPSNEQFF. The DNA for the CDR3 is TGCGCCAGCAGCCAAGATAGTCCGTCCAATGAGCAGTTCTTC.